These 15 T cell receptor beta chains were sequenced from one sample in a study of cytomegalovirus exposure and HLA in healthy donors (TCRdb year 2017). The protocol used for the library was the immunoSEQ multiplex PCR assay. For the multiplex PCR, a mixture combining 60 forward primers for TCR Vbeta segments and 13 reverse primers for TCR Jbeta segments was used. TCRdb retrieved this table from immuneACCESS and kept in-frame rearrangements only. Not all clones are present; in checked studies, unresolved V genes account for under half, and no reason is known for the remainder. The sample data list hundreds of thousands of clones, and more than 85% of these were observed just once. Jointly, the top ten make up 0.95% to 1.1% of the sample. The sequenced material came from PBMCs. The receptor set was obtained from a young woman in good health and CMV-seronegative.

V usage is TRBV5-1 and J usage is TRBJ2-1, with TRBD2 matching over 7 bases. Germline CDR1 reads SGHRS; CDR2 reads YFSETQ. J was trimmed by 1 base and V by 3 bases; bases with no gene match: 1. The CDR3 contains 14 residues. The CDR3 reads CASSYGGSYNEQFF. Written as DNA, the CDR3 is TGCGCCAGCAGCTACGGGGGGTCCTACAATGAGCAGTTCTTC.

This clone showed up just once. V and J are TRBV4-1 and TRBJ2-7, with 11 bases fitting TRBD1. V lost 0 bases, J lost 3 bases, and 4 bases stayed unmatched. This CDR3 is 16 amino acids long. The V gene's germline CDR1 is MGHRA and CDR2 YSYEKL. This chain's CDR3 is CASSQEPGTGGYEQYF. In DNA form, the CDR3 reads TGCGCCAGCAGCCAAGAACCCGGGACAGGGGGCTACGAGCAGTACTTC.

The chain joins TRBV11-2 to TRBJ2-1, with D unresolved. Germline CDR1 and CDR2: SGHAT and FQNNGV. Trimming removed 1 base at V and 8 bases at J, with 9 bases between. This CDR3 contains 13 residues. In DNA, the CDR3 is TGTGCCAGCAGCTTAGGGAGTGTCCATGAGCAGTTCTTC. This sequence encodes CASSLGSVHEQFF.

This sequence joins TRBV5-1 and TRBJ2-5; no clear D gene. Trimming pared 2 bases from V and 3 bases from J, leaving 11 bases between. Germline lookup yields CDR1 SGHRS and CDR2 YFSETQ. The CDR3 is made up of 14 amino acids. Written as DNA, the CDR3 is TGCGCCAGCAGCTTCGGTTCTTCTGAAGAGACCCAGTACTTC. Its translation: CASSFGSSEETQYF.

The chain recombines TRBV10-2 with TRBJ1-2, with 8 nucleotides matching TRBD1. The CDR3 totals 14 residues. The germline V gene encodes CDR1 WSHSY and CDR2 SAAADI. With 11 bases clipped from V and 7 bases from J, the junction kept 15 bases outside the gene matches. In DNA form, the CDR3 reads TGCGCCGCGAGCAGGAACGGACAGGGACGTGGCTACACCTTC. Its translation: CAASRNGQGRGYTF.

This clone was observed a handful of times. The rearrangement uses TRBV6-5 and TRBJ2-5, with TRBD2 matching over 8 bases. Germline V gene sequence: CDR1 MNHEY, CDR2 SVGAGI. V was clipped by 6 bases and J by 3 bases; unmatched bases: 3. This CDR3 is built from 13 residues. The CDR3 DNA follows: TGTGCCAGCAGAAAGACTAGCGAAGAGACCCAGTACTTC. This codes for CASRKTSEETQYF.

The CDR3, as DNA: TGTGCCAGCAGCTTTCTATCCGGGAAGTGGGCGGCTAATGAAAAACTGTTTTTT. Encoded protein: CASSFLSGKWAANEKLFF. This chain links TRBV7-6 with TRBJ1-4; no definite D call. Germline V gene sequence: CDR1 SGHVS, CDR2 FNYEAQ. CDR3 length: 18 amino acids. V was shortened by 3 bases and J by 3 bases, with 20 bases between the two germline ends.

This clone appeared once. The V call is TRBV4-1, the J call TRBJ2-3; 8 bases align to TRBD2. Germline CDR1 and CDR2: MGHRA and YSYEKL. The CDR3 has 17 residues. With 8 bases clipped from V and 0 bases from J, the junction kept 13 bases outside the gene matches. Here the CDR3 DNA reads TGCGCCAGCGCACGGGGCCTAGCGGGTGTCAGCACAGATACGCAGTATTTT. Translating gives CASARGLAGVSTDTQYF.

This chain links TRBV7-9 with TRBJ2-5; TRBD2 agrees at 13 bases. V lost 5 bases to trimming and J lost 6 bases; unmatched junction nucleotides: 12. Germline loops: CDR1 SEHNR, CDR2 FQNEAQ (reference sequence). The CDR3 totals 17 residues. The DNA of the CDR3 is TGTGCCAGCAGCCCTGGACTAGCGGGGGCGAAGTCGCAGACCCAGTACTTC. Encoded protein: CASSPGLAGAKSQTQYF.

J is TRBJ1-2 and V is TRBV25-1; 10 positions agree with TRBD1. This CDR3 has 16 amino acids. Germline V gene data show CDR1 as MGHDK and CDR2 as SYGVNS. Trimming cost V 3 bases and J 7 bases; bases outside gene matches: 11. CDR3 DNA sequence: TGTGCCAGCAGTGAGCCCCCGGGACAGGGGAGAGGTGGCTACACCTTC. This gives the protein CASSEPPGQGRGGYTF.

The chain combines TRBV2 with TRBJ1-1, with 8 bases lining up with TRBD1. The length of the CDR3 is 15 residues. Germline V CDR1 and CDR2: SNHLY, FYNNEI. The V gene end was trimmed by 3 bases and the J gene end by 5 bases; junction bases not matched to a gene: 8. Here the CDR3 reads CASSDRTGLSTEAFF. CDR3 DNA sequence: TGTGCCAGCAGTGATAGGACAGGGTTGAGTACTGAAGCTTTCTTT.

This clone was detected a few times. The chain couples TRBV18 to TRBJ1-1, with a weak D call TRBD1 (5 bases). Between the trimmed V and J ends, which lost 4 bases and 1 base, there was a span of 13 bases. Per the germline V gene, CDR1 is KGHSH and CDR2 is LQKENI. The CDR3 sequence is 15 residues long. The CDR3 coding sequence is TGTGCCAGCTCACTCAGTGACCAGGGGAACACTGAAGCTTTCTTT. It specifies CASSLSDQGNTEAFF.

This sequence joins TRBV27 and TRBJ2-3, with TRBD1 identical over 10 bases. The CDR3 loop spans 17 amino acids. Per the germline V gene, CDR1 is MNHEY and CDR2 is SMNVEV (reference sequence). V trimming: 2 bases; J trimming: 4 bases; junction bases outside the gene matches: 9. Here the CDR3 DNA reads TGTGCCAGCAGTTTAGCCCGGCGGGACAGGGGATCAGATACGCAGTATTTT. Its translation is CASSLARRDRGSDTQYF.

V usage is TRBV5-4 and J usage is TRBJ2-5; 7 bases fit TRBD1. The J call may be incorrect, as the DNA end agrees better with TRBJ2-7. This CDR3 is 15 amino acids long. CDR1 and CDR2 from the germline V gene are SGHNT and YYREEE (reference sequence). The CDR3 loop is CASFQRGQGKAEQYF. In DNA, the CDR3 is TGTGCCAGCTTCCAGAGGGGGCAGGGCAAGGCCGAGCAGTACTTC.

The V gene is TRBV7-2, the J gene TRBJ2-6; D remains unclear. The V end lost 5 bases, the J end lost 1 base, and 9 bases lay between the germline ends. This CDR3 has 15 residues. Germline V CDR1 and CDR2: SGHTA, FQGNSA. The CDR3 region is CASSPERSGANVLTF. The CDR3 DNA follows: TGTGCCAGCAGCCCGGAGAGGTCTGGGGCCAACGTCCTGACTTTC.